The 11 T cell receptor beta chains presented below share a single source sample, sequenced in a study of shared clonotypes between healthy human individuals. Generated by immunoSEQ multiplex PCR, the TCRdb table keeps only in-frame clones and is missing some. The data contain some 1.1 million clones, roughly 80% of them seen just once; the ten biggest clones take up 0.89%. The sequencing sample was made of memory CD4+ T cells from PBMCs. Subset specified: CD45RA-negative fraction. All receptors come from a man aged 18 to 35 in good health. Some clones in this sample may be carry-over from other donors' samples.

The chain is built from TRBV4-3 and TRBJ2-5, with 7 bases fitting TRBD2. J lost 2 bases, V lost 3 bases, and 6 bases had no gene match. Germline CDR1 and CDR2: LGHNA and YSLEER. This CDR3 is 15 amino acids long. The CDR3 is CASSHTLARQETQYF. CDR3 bases: TGCGCCAGCAGCCATACACTAGCGCGTCAAGAGACCCAGTACTTC.

About this clone itself: Just one base apart from a much larger clone, this may be a read error. The same CDR3 also results from other DNA sequences found in this sample. The rearrangement uses TRBV6-5 and TRBJ1-6; weak D call: TRBD1 (6 bases). CDR1 is MNHEY, CDR2 SVGAGI, per germline. This CDR3 is 14 amino acids long. V dropped 3 bases and J dropped 9 bases, with 12 bases sitting between them. This CDR3 is CASSYSGGSSPLHF. The CDR3 nucleotides read TGTGCCAGCAGTTATTCGGGGGGCTCTTCACCCCTCCACTTT.

The chain has TRBV18 and TRBJ2-2, with unresolved D. The ends were cut back, 3 bases at V and 1 base at J, with 6 bases in the middle. This CDR3 has 14 amino acids. Germline V gives CDR1 KGHSH, CDR2 LQKENI. The CDR3 is CASSPQVNTGELFF. The CDR3, as DNA: TGTGCCAGCTCACCTCAGGTGAACACCGGGGAGCTGTTTTTT.

This clone was picked up one time. The rearrangement uses TRBV6-1 and TRBJ2-7; 7 positions agree with TRBD1. J gave up 0 bases and V 7 bases, and 9 bases lay outside the gene matches. The CDR3 contains 15 residues. Germline V gives CDR1 MNHNS, CDR2 SASEGT. The CDR3 DNA is TGTGCCAGCACCGCCCCGGGACAGAGCTCCTACGAGCAGTACTTC. It is translated as CASTAPGQSSYEQYF.

In regard to this clone: It differs at one base from a far larger clone, so likely a read error. This chain links TRBV5-4 with TRBJ1-5, with D unclear. This CDR3 spans 19 amino acids. From germline, CDR1 is SGHNT and CDR2 YYREEE (reference sequence). The CDR3: CVSSCGRIGPLYSNQPQHF. The CDR3 coding sequence is TGTGTCAGCAGCTGCGGGCGGATCGGGCCCCTTTATAGCAATCAGCCCCAGCATTTT.

The J gene is TRBJ1-5, the V gene TRBV5-1; D gene uncertain. Germline CDR1 SGHRS, CDR2 YFSETQ. CDR3 length: 13 residues. V was clipped by 4 bases and J by 9 bases, with 14 bases between them. CDR3 sequence: CASSQNLGGPQHF. In nucleotides, the CDR3 is TGCGCCAGCAGCCAAAACCTGGGTGGGCCCCAGCATTTT.

This rearrangement joins TRBV21-1 to TRBJ2-6; the table calls TRBD1, which could not be checked here. TRBV21-1 is a documented pseudogene. This CDR3 has 18 amino acids. The DNA for the CDR3 is TGTGCCAGCAGCCCGCGGACAGGGTCGAGCTCTGGGGCCAACGTCCTGACTTTC. It specifies CASSPRTGSSSGANVLTF.

This clone was picked up many times. The chain has TRBV2 and TRBJ1-1; D is unresolved. The germline CDR1 and CDR2 sequences are SNHLY and FYNNEI. Trimming stripped 4 bases from V and 11 bases from J, with 17 bases between. The CDR3 sequence is 13 residues long. The CDR3 sequence: CASSGVPRQDAFF. CDR3 nucleotide sequence: TGTGCCAGCAGTGGGGTTCCGCGCCAGGACGCTTTCTTT.

J is TRBJ1-1 and V is TRBV10-3; no definite D call. V was pared by 5 bases and J by 3 bases, with 10 bases between. CDR3 size: 13 residues. Germline V lookup: CDR1 ENHRY, CDR2 SYGVKD. CDR3 nucleotide sequence: TGTGCCATCAGTTTGGTCGCGGACACTGAAGCTTTCTTT. This codes for CAISLVADTEAFF.

Only one count was recorded for this clone. The chain uses TRBV9 and TRBJ1-2; D not resolved. This CDR3 spans 13 amino acids. Per germline, CDR1 SGDLS and CDR2 YYNGEE. V dropped 0 bases and J dropped 4 bases, with 7 bases sitting between them. In DNA, the CDR3 is TGTGCCAGCAGCGTAGACCAGAGCTATGGCTACACCTTC. Translated, it gives CASSVDQSYGYTF.

This clone has just one count. No DNA is shown, since the ends of the CDR3 on it are uncertain; the CDR3 is the one TCRdb lists. The CDR3 loop reads CSASFLETQYF. The V call is TRBV20-1, the J call TRBJ2-5. The V gene's germline CDR1 is DFQATT and CDR2 SNEGSKA (reference sequence). A total of 11 residues make up the CDR3, ends included.